The present TCR beta chain was sequenced within a study of blood T cells in healthy people across ages. Study at large: With template switching, about one barcoded beta molecule was captured per two T cells.

This clonotype turned up a few times. Its matching antigen is unknown. All donors came from Russia, were Caucasian and healthy, and spanned ages roughly 6 to 100. The study's findings and limits: Significant beta diversity loss was already apparent by age roughly 38, declining roughly linearly.

V was clipped by 1 base and J by 3 bases, with 16 bases between them. Germline CDR1 and CDR2: LNHDA and SQIVND (reference sequence). This CDR3 contains 17 residues. Primers used in a second PCR of about 6 to 11 cycles were a sample-barcoded 5' primer and a J-beta primer mix. TCRdb reprocessed the 5' RACE reads with MiXCR, giving one entry per CDR3 protein. The sample records roughly 1.9 million distinct CDR3 sequences, approximately 39% being singletons. The gene calls are TRBV19 and TRBJ1-5; D possibly corresponds to TRBD1 (6 bases). Sequencing was carried out using blood. This TCR derives from a human donor in good health. The CDR3 spells CASSIVGGRGNNQPQHF. CDR3 nucleotides: TGTGCCAGTAGTATAGTGGGGGGCAGGGGAAACAATCAGCCCCAGCATTTT.